This T cell receptor beta chain was retrieved from a study of cytomegalovirus exposure and HLA in healthy donors. General observations from the study: Most of the TCR beta V segments (in an earlier analysis) were productive either about 87% or about 30% of the time. In a later analysis, compared with equally common non-associated chains, HLA-associated beta chains were more expanded.

Concerning this clone itself: The antigen is unknown.

The CDR3 is made up of 16 amino acids. The V segment lost 0 bases and the J segment 0 bases; nucleotides outside the gene matches: 4. The germline CDR1 and CDR2 sequences are SGHNT and YYREEE (reference sequence). This PCR relied on a set of 60 Vbeta primers and 13 Jbeta primers. The table came from immunoSEQ multiplex PCR; TCRdb's copy has only in-frame clones and leaves some out. The data show some 120,000 clones, 77% seen once. The TCR comes from a woman in her thirties or forties in good health and CMV-seropositive. The sample was PBMCs. This chain connects TRBV5-4 to TRBJ2-3, with TRBD1 matching over 7 bases. The CDR3 reads CASSLDGTASTDTQYF. CDR3 nucleotide sequence: TGTGCCAGCAGCTTGGATGGGACAGCTAGCACAGATACGCAGTATTTT.